This T cell receptor (beta chain) was recorded in a study of blood T cell repertoires in COVID-19. V lost 6 bases and J lost 8, with 20 bases in between. Germline CDR1 reads SGHAT; CDR2 reads FQNNGV. This CDR3 contains 15 residues. Generated by immunoSEQ multiplex PCR, the TCRdb table keeps only in-frame clones and is missing some. Of 250,000 to 300,000 clones detected, over 75% appear once; the ten largest clones hold approximately 9.9%. The receptor's source is a woman aged 70-85 years with acute or convalescent COVID-19. Sequenced sample: peripheral blood. The chain has TRBV11-2 and TRBJ2-1, with D perhaps TRBD1 (5 bases). In DNA, the CDR3 is TGTGCCAGCAGTCTCCAGGGTATTCTCGGACATGAGCAGTTCTTC. It codes for CASSLQGILGHEQFF. The complete variable domain, with remaining parts taken from reference TRBV11-2 and TRBJ2-1, reads EAGVAQSPRYKIIEKRQSVAFWCNPISGHATLYWYQQILGQGPKLLIQFQNNGVVDDSQLPKDRFSAERLKGVDSTLKIQPAKLEDSAVYLCASSLQGILGHEQFFGPGTRLTVL.